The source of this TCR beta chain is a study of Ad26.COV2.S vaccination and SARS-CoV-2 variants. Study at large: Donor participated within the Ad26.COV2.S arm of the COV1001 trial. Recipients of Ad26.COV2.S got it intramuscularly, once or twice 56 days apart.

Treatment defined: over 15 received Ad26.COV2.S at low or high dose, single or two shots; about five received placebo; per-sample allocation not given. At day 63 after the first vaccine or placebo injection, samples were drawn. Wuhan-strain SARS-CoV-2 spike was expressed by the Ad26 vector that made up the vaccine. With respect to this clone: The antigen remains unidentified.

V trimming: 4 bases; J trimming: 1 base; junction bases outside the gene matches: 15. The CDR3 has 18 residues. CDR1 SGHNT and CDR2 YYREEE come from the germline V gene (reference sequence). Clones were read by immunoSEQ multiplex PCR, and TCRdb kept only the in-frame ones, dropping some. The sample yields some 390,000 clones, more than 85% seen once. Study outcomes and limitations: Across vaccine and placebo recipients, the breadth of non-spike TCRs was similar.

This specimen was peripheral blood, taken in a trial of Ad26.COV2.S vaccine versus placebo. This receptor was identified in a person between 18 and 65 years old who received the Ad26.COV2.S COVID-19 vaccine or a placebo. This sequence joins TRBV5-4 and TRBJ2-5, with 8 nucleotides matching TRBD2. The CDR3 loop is CASSRIVGLAGFQETQYF. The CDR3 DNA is TGTGCCAGCAGCCGCATAGTAGGCCTAGCGGGTTTCCAAGAGACCCAGTACTTC. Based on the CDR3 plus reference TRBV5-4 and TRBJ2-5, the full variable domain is ETGVTQSPTHLIKTRGQQVTLRCSSQSGHNTVSWYQQALGQGPQFIFQYYREEENGRGNFPPRFSGLQFPNYSSELNVNALELDDSALYLCASSRIVGLAGFQETQYFGPGTRLLVL.